This note documents a single T cell receptor (beta chain) sequence. Antigen unknown. Combining a sample-barcoded 5' primer with a J-beta primer mix, a second PCR ran for about 6 to 12 cycles. Using its own MiXCR run on the 5' RACE reads, TCRdb lists one record per CDR3 protein. The sample includes approximately 900,000 distinct CDR3 sequences, just under 30% of them seen just once. The data are from a study of blood T cells in healthy people across ages. About the research overall: Through template switching, about one barcoded beta molecule was captured per two T cells, as measured in model experiments.

V was pared by 3 bases and J by 8 bases, with 21 bases between. The CDR3 covers 17 residues. CDR1 and CDR2 from the germline V gene are SGHNT and YYREEE (reference sequence). At least 6.5 million PBMCs were isolated per sample. Study-wide results and caveats: The study could not conclusively compare naive and antigen-experienced cells, given its unsorted PBMCs.

This sample also belongs to another study, concerning T cells of mothers and their children. From that paper: Each child gave 2.5 million to 3.5 million TCR beta CDR3 reads (each mother, over 10 million).

This TCR came from a middle-aged woman in good health. Sequenced material: blood. V gene TRBV5-4 combines with J gene TRBJ1-6, with D possibly TRBD1 on 5 matching bases. CDR3 DNA: TGTGCCAGCAGCTATGGGATAACTGGCAGGGCTGATTCACCCCTCCACTTT. Residues: CASSYGITGRADSPLHF.